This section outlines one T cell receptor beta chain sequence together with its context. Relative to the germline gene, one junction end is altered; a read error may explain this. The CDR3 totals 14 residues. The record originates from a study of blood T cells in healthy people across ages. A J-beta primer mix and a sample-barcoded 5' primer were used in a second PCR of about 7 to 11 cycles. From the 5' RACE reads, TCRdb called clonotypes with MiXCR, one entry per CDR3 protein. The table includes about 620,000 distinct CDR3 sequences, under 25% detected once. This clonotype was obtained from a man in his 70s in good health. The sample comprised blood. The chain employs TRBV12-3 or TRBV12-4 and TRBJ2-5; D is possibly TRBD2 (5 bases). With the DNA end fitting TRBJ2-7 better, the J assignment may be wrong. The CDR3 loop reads CASSLTEVSHEQYF. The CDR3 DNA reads TGTGCCAGCAGTTTGACGGAGGTCTCCCACGAGCAGTACTTC.